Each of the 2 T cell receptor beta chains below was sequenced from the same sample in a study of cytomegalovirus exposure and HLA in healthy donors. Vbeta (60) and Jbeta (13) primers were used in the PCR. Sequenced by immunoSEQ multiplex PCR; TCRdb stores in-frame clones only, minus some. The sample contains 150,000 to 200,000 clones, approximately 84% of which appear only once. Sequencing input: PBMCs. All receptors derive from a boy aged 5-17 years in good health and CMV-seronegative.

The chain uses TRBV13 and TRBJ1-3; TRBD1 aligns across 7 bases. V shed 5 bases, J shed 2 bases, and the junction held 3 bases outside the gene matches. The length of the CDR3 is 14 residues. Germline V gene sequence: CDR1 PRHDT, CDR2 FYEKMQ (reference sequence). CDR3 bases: TGTGCCAGCAGCCCCGACAGGGCTGGAAACACCATATATTTT. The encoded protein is CASSPDRAGNTIYF. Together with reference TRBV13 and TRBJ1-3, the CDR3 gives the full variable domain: AAGVIQSPRHLIKEKRETATLKCYPIPRHDTVYWYQQGPGQDPQFLISFYEKMQSDKGSIPDRFSAQQFSDYHSELNMSSLELGDSALYFCASSPDRAGNTIYFGEGSWLTVV.

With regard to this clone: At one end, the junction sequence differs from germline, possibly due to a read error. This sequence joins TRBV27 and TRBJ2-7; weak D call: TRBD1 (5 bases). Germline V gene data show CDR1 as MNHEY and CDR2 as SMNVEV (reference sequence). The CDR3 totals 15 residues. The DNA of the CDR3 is TGTGCCAGCAGTCTATCCTGGGGCAGCCCCTACGAGCAGTACTTC. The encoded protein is CASSLSWGSPYEQYF.